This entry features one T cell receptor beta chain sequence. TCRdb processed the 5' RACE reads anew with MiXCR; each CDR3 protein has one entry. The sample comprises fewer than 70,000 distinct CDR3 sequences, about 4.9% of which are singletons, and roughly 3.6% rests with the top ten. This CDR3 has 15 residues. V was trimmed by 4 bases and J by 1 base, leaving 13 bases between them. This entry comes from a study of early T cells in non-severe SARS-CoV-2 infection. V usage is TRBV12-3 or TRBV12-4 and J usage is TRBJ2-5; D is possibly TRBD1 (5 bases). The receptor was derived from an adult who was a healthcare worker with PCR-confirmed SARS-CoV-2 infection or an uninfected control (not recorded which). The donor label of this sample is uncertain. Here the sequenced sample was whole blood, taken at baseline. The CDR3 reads CASSSLRGPQETQYF. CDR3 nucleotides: TGTGCCAGCAGTTCCCTTAGGGGCCCCCAAGAGACCCAGTACTTC.